The clone carrying this T cell receptor (beta chain) was counted a few times. Its matching antigen is unknown. Analysis merged second doses at about 4 or about 12 weeks. TCRdb's copy holds only in-frame clones and misses some; the assay was immunoSEQ multiplex PCR. The sample contains 80,000 to 100,000 clones, roughly nine tenths of which appear only once. The data are from a study of T cell responses to AZD1222 COVID-19 vaccine. Study-level findings and limits: Clonal diversity may have been underestimated, and the donors were mostly white British, with more females than males. A rise in Spike-specific TCR breadth and depth followed two AZD1222 doses. Without day 14 samples, only post-peak T cell repertoires were studied.

The sequencing used peripheral blood, collected 28 days after the second AZD1222 dose. The clonotype was recovered from an adult who received the AZD1222 COVID-19 vaccine.

The CDR3 nucleotides are TGTGCCAGCAGCGTGGCCGGGACAGGGAGAACTAATGAAAAACTGTTTTTT. It specifies CASSVAGTGRTNEKLFF. V and J are TRBV9 and TRBJ1-4; 9 nucleotides line up with TRBD1. V trimming: 2 bases; J trimming: 1 base; junction bases outside the gene matches: 6. The germline CDR1 and CDR2 sequences are SGDLS and YYNGEE. The CDR3 sequence is 17 residues long. The full variable domain, rest sourced from reference TRBV9 and TRBJ1-4, is DSGVTQTPKHLITATGQRVTLRCSPRSGDLSVYWYQQSLDQGLQFLIQYYNGEERAKGNILERFSAQQFPDLHSELNLSSLELGDSALYFCASSVAGTGRTNEKLFFGSGTQLSVL.